This T cell receptor beta chain was identified during a study of shared clonotypes between healthy human individuals. Subsets obtained from CD4+ cells comprised CD45RA+ naive and CD45RA-negative memory cells. This table comes from immunoSEQ multiplex PCR, and its TCRdb copy is limited to in-frame clones, with some not included. The repertoire holds approximately 640,000 clones, 72% seen once, with roughly 1.8% in the top ten. The CDR3 has 13 residues. CDR1 SNHLY and CDR2 FYNNEI come from the germline V gene. V dropped 8 bases and J dropped 3 bases, with 10 bases sitting between them. This clonotype originated in a woman aged 30 to 39 in good health. The chain links TRBV2 to TRBJ1-4; TRBD1 might be the D (5 bases). Sequenced material: memory CD4+ T cells sorted from blood. Subset defined: CD45RA-negative fraction. In DNA, the CDR3 is TGTGCCAGCTTGGGGCGGGCTAATGAAAAACTGTTTTTT. Its translation is CASLGRANEKLFF. The whole variable domain, remainder taken from reference TRBV2 and TRBJ1-4, is EPEVTQTPSHQVTQMGQEVILRCVPISNHLYFYWYRQILGQKVEFLVSFYNNEISEKSEIFDDQFSVERPDGSNFTLKIRSTKLEDSAMYFCASLGRANEKLFFGSGTQLSVL.